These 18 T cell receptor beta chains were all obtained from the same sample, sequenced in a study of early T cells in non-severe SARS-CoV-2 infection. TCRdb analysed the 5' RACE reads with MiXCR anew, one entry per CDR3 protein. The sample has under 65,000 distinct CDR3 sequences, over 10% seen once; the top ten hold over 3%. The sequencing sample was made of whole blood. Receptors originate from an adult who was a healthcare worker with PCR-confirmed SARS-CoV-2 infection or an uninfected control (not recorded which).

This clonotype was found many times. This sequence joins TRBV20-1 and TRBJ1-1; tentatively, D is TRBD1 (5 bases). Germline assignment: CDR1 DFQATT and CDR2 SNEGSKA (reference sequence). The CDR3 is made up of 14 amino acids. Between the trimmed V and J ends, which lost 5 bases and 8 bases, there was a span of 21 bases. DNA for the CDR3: TGCAGTGCTGTAGGCTGGGACGTCAAGGAGGAAGCTTTCTTT. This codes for CSAVGWDVKEEAFF.

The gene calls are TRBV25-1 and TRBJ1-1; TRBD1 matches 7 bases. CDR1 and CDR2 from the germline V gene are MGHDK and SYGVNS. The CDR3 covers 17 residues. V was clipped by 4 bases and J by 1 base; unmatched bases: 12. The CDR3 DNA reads TGTGCCAGCAGTGCTCGGACAGGCACGAATCCGAACACTGAAGCTTTCTTT. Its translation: CASSARTGTNPNTEAFF.

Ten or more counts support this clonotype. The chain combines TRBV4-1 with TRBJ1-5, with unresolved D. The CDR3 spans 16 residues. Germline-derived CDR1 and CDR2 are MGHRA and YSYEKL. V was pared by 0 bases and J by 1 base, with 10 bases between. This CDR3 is CASSQERGRSNQPQHF. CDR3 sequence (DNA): TGCGCCAGCAGCCAAGAACGAGGTAGAAGCAATCAGCCCCAGCATTTT.

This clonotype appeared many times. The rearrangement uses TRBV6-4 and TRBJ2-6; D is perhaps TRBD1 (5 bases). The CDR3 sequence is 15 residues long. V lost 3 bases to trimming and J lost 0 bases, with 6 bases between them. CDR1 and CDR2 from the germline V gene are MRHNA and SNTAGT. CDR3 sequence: CASSEDNSGANVLTF. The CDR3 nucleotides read TGTGCCAGCAGTGAGGACAACTCTGGGGCCAACGTCCTGACTTTC.

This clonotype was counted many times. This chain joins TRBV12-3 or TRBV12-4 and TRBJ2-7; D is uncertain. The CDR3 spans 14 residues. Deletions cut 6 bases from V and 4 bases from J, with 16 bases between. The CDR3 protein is CASSLQGLEYEQYF. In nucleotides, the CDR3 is TGTGCCAGCAGCCTCCAAGGGCTAGAGTACGAGCAGTACTTC.

This CDR3 is CASSILAGTDTQYF. The CDR3 DNA sequence: TGTGCCAGCAGCATACTAGCGGGAACAGATACGCAGTATTTT. This chain joins TRBV7-9 and TRBJ2-3, with 10 bases fitting TRBD2. The CDR3 totals 14 residues. Germline CDR1 SEHNR, CDR2 FQNEAQ (reference sequence). The junction had 2 bases not matched to a gene; V was cut back by 5 bases and J by 3 bases.

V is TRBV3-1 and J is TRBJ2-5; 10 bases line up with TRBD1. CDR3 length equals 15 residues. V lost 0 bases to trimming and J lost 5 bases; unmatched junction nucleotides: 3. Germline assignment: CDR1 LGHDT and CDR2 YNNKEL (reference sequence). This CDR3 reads CASSQDRTGGETQYF. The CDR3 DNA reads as TGTGCCAGCAGCCAAGATCGGACAGGGGGTGAGACCCAGTACTTC.

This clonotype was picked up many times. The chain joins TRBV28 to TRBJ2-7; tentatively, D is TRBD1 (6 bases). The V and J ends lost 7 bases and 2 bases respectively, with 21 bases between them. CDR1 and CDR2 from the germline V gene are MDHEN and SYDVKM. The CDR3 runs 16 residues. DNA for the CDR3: TGTGCCAGCAACCTAAAAACGACAGGCTATACCTACGAGCAGTACTTC. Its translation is CASNLKTTGYTYEQYF.

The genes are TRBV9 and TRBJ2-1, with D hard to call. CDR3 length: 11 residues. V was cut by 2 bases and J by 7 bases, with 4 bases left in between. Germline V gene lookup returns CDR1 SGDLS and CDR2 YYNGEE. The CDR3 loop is CASSVLNEQFF. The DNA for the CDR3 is TGTGCCAGCAGCGTTTTAAATGAGCAGTTCTTC.

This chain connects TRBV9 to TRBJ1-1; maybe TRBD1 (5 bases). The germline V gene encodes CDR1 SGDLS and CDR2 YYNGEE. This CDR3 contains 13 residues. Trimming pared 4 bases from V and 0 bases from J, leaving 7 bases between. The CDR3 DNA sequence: TGTGCCAGCAGCCCCAGGGTGAACACTGAAGCTTTCTTT. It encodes CASSPRVNTEAFF.

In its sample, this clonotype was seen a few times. This CDR3 is CASSLRGGGRYTEAFF. For the CDR3, the DNA is TGTGCCAGCAGTTTACGAGGGGGCGGTAGGTACACTGAAGCTTTCTTT. This sequence joins TRBV28 and TRBJ1-1, with TRBD1 matching 7 bases. The CDR3 totals 16 residues. Trimming cost V 2 bases and J 3 bases; bases outside gene matches: 9. CDR1 is MDHEN, CDR2 SYDVKM, per germline.

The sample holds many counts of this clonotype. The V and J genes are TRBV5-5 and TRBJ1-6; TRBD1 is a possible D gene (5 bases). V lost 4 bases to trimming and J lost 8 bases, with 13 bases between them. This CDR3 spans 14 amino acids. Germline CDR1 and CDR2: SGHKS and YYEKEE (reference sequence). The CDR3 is CASSPPQGDSPLHF. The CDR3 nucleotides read TGTGCCAGCAGCCCACCCCAGGGAGATTCACCCCTCCACTTT.

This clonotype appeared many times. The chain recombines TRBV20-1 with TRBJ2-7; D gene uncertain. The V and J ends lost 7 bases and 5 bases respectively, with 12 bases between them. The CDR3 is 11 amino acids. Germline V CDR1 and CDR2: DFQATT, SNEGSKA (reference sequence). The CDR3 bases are TGCAGTGTTCAGAGTTCCCACGAGCAGTACTTC. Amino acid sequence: CSVQSSHEQYF.

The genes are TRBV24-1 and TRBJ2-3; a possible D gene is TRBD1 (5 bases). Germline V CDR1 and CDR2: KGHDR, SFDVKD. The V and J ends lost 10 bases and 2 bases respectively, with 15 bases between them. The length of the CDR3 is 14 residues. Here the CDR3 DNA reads TGTGCCACAAGCAAAGGGGAAATCACAGATACGCAGTATTTT. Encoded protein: CATSKGEITDTQYF.

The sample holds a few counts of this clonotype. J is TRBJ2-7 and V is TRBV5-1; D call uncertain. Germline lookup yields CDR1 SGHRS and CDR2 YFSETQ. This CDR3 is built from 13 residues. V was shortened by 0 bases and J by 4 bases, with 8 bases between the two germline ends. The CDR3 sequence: CASSLADEYEQYF. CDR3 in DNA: TGCGCCAGCAGCTTGGCCGACGAATACGAGCAGTACTTC.

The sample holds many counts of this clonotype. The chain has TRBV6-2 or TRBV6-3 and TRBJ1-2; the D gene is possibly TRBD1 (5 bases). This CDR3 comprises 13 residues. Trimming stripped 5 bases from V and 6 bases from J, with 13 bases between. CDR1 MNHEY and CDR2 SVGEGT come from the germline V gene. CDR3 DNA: TGTGCCAGCAGTCCCTGGGACGGAGATGGCTACACCTTC. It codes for CASSPWDGDGYTF.

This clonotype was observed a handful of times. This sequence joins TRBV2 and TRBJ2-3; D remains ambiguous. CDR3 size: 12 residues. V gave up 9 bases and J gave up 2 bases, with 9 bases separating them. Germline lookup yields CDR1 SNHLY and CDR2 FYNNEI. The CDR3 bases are TGTGCCAGGCTAGGACCCACAGATACGCAGTATTTT. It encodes CARLGPTDTQYF.

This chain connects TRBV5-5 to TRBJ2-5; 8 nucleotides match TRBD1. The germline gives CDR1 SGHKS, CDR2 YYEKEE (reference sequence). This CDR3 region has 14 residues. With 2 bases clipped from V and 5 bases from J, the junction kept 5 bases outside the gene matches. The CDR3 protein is CASSFRGPGETQYF. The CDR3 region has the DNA TGTGCCAGCAGCTTCAGGGGGCCGGGCGAGACCCAGTACTTC. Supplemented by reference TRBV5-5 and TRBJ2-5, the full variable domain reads DAGVTQSPTHLIKTRGQQVTLRCSPISGHKSVSWYQQVLGQGPQFIFQYYEKEERGRGNFPDRFSARQFPNYSSELNVNALLLGDSALYLCASSFRGPGETQYFGPGTRLLVL.